A single sample is the source of the 24 T cell receptor beta chains below, sequenced in a study of blood T cell repertoires in COVID-19. TCRdb keeps only in-frame clones here, not all; method: immunoSEQ multiplex PCR. The table lists fewer than 200,000 clones, around 83% of them singletons, with 1.1% in the top ten. The source material was peripheral blood. These receptors were taken from a man in his forties with acute or convalescent COVID-19.

J is TRBJ1-1 and V is TRBV5-4; the D is unclear. The V and J ends lost 0 bases and 1 base respectively, with 7 bases between them. Looked up from germline, CDR1 is SGHNT and CDR2 is YYREEE (reference sequence). The CDR3 covers 14 residues. The CDR3, as DNA: TGTGCCAGCAGCTTGGGGCAGGCGAACACTGAAGCTTTCTTT. It encodes CASSLGQANTEAFF. Supplemented by reference TRBV5-4 and TRBJ1-1, the full variable domain reads ETGVTQSPTHLIKTRGQQVTLRCSSQSGHNTVSWYQQALGQGPQFIFQYYREEENGRGNFPPRFSGLQFPNYSSELNVNALELDDSALYLCASSLGQANTEAFFGQGTRLTVV.

The genes are TRBV6-1 and TRBJ2-7; no definite D call. There are 11 residues in the CDR3. The germline gives CDR1 MNHNS, CDR2 SASEGT. V lost 3 bases, J lost 6 bases, and 6 bases lay in between. The CDR3 nucleotides are TGTGCCAGCAGTGAGTATCTCGAGCAGTACTTC. It specifies CASSEYLEQYF.

This clone is a singleton in its sample. The chain carries TRBV11-3 and TRBJ2-3, with TRBD2 identical over 15 bases. J was trimmed by 2 bases and V by 4 bases; bases with no gene match: 7. The CDR3 extends over 18 amino acids. The germline V gene encodes CDR1 SGHNT and CDR2 YENEEA. This CDR3 reads CASSSRGLAGGFTDTQYF. Written as DNA, the CDR3 is TGTGCCAGCAGCTCCCGGGGACTAGCGGGGGGCTTCACAGATACGCAGTATTTT.

The V and J genes are TRBV5-1 and TRBJ1-1; 7 positions match TRBD1. After removal of 4 bases from V and 1 base from J, the junction contained 7 bases not matched to a gene. The CDR3 extends over 15 amino acids. Germline lookup yields CDR1 SGHRS and CDR2 YFSETQ. CDR3 in amino acids: CASSPLTGPNTEAFF. CDR3 DNA: TGCGCCAGCAGCCCACTGACAGGGCCGAACACTGAAGCTTTCTTT. The full variable domain, with the rest looked up from reference TRBV5-1 and TRBJ1-1, is KAGVTQTPRYLIKTRGQQVTLSCSPISGHRSVSWYQQTPGQGLQFLFEYFSETQRNKGNFPGRFSGRQFSNSRSEMNVSTLELGDSALYLCASSPLTGPNTEAFFGQGTRLTVV.

The V call is TRBV9, the J call TRBJ2-1; 10 bases fit TRBD2. The CDR3 loop spans 16 amino acids. The J segment lost 8 bases and the V segment lost 4 bases, leaving 12 bases of the junction unmatched. Germline assignment: CDR1 SGDLS and CDR2 YYNGEE. The CDR3 DNA reads TGTGCCAGCAGCCCCCGCGGACTAGCGGAGCAGGATGAGCAGTTCTTC. This sequence encodes CASSPRGLAEQDEQFF.

The gene calls are TRBV6-5 and TRBJ1-1; 7 bases are shared with TRBD1. Looked up from germline, CDR1 is MNHEY and CDR2 is SVGAGI. Trimming removed 7 bases from V and 6 bases from J; junction bases left unmatched: 8. The CDR3 extends over 13 amino acids. CDR3 in DNA: TGTGCCAGCACCGAAGACAGGGTCCCTGAAGCTTTCTTT. Its protein product is CASTEDRVPEAFF.

This sequence joins TRBV5-6 and TRBJ1-1; D is unclear. The length of the CDR3 is 17 residues. CDR1 and CDR2 from the germline V gene are SGHDT and YYEEEE. V lost 0 bases and J lost 1, with 16 bases in between. CDR3 bases: TGTGCCAGCAGCTTGGGAAAAAGGGCTCGGGGGAACACTGAAGCTTTCTTT. It is translated as CASSLGKRARGNTEAFF.

The rearrangement uses TRBV6-2 or TRBV6-3 and TRBJ2-2; TRBD1 matches at 9 bases. Germline V gene lookup returns CDR1 MNHEY and CDR2 SVGEGT. The junction had 6 bases not matched to a gene; V was cut back by 5 bases and J by 2 bases. This CDR3 is 16 amino acids long. The CDR3 DNA sequence: TGTGCCAGCAGTATGCCGGGACAGGGAAACACCGGGGAGCTGTTTTTT. Protein product: CASSMPGQGNTGELFF.

This clone was seen once. The chain has TRBV19 and TRBJ1-2; the D is unclear. This CDR3 is built from 11 residues. CDR1 is LNHDA and CDR2 is SQIVND in the germline V gene (reference sequence). Trimming pared 3 bases from V and 8 bases from J, leaving 7 bases between. Here the CDR3 reads CASSIKLGYTF. The CDR3 nucleotides read TGTGCCAGTAGTATTAAGCTCGGCTACACCTTC.

This clone came up once. The rearrangement links TRBV6-6 to TRBJ2-6; 9 nucleotides match TRBD1. CDR1 is MNHNY and CDR2 is SVGAGI in the germline V gene (reference sequence). J gave up 0 bases and V 5 bases, and 8 bases lay outside the gene matches. CDR3 length equals 18 residues. CDR3 residues: CASSPTGQGSSGANVLTF. For the CDR3, the DNA is TGTGCCAGCAGTCCAACCGGACAGGGGAGCTCTGGGGCCAACGTCCTGACTTTC.

The chain combines TRBV27 with TRBJ1-2; no clear D gene. The CDR3 spans 14 residues. V dropped 5 bases and J dropped 0 bases, with 10 bases sitting between them. CDR1 is MNHEY and CDR2 is SMNVEV in the germline V gene (reference sequence). The CDR3 loop is CASSRSSANYGYTF. CDR3 sequence (DNA): TGTGCCAGCAGTAGGAGTTCAGCTAACTATGGCTACACCTTC.

The rearrangement joins TRBV11-3 to TRBJ2-7; TRBD2 is a possible D gene (6 bases). Trimming cost V 0 bases and J 5 bases, with 14 bases left between them. Germline-derived CDR1 and CDR2 are SGHNT and YENEEA. The CDR3 spans 15 residues. The CDR3 here is CASSLESGDGNEQYF. The CDR3 nucleotides are TGTGCCAGCAGCTTAGAATCGGGGGACGGAAACGAGCAGTACTTC.

The chain recombines TRBV7-2 with TRBJ2-1; unclear D gene. V was clipped by 5 bases and J by 2 bases, with 19 bases between them. CDR3 size: 17 residues. From germline, CDR1 is SGHTA and CDR2 FQGNSA. The CDR3 DNA is TGTGCCAGCAGCCCAGTGACTCGGTCTAACGCCTACAATGAGCAGTTCTTC. Its translation: CASSPVTRSNAYNEQFF.

V gene TRBV19 combines with J gene TRBJ1-6, with a weak D call TRBD1 (5 bases). Deletions cut 4 bases from V and 12 bases from J, with 19 bases between. Germline V lookup: CDR1 LNHDA, CDR2 SQIVND (reference sequence). This CDR3 comprises 15 residues. In DNA, the CDR3 is TGTGCCAGTAGTACTGGTGGGGGGGGTCTGAGACCCCTCCACTTT. Amino acid sequence: CASSTGGGGLRPLHF.

The rearrangement uses TRBV9 and TRBJ2-4; D remains unclear. Trimming shortened V by 4 bases and J by 4 bases, and 9 bases separated the two germline ends. The CDR3 spans 13 residues. Per germline, CDR1 SGDLS and CDR2 YYNGEE. The CDR3 sequence is CASSPELKNIQYF. CDR3 coding DNA: TGTGCCAGCAGCCCCGAGCTTAAAAACATTCAGTACTTC.

The V call is TRBV3-1 (or the pseudogene TRBV3-2), the J call TRBJ2-1, with D unclear. This CDR3 region has 13 residues. V lost 2 bases and J lost 4, with 6 bases in between. Germline assignment: CDR1 LGHDT and CDR2 YNNKEL (reference sequence). CDR3 sequence: CASSQNQYNEQFF. CDR3 sequence (DNA): TGTGCCAGCAGCCAAAACCAGTACAATGAGCAGTTCTTC.

V usage is TRBV18 and J usage is TRBJ2-6, with 7 bases lining up with TRBD2. The V and J ends lost 1 base and 0 bases, in that order; junction bases with no gene match: 6. The CDR3 spans 18 residues. Germline loops: CDR1 KGHSH, CDR2 LQKENI. This CDR3 reads CASSPRSGVSSGANVLTF. The CDR3 coding sequence is TGTGCCAGCTCACCACGGAGCGGGGTTAGCTCTGGGGCCAACGTCCTGACTTTC.

The rearrangement links TRBV5-1 to TRBJ2-7, with no clear D. Per germline, CDR1 SGHRS and CDR2 YFSETQ. This CDR3 has 13 residues. V gave up 2 bases and J gave up 3 bases, with 9 bases separating them. The CDR3 protein is CASSLQPDYEQYF. The CDR3 DNA follows: TGCGCCAGCAGCTTACAGCCCGACTACGAGCAGTACTTC. Full variable domain (outside the CDR3, taken from reference TRBV5-1 and TRBJ2-7): KAGVTQTPRYLIKTRGQQVTLSCSPISGHRSVSWYQQTPGQGLQFLFEYFSETQRNKGNFPGRFSGRQFSNSRSEMNVSTLELGDSALYLCASSLQPDYEQYFGPGTRLTVT.

The J gene is TRBJ2-7, the V gene TRBV6-1, with TRBD1 identical over 9 bases. CDR1 MNHNS and CDR2 SASEGT come from the germline V gene. Unmatched junction bases numbered 8, after V lost 2 bases and J lost 0 bases. The CDR3 has 17 amino acids. This chain's CDR3 is CASSEPDTGQGSYEQYF. As DNA, the CDR3 is TGTGCCAGCAGTGAACCGGATACGGGACAGGGCTCCTACGAGCAGTACTTC.

The chain links TRBV10-3 to TRBJ2-1; 10 nucleotides line up with TRBD1. The CDR3 extends over 15 amino acids. Unmatched junction bases numbered 6, after V lost 6 bases and J lost 4 bases. Germline CDR1 and CDR2: ENHRY and SYGVKD. The CDR3 protein is CAISDRDRGYNEQFF. The CDR3 nucleotides read TGTGCCATCAGCGACCGGGACAGGGGATACAATGAGCAGTTCTTC.

This clone was picked up one time. The CDR3, as DNA: TGTGCCAGCAGTGACGACAGTACCTACGAGCAGTACTTC. This translates into CASSDDSTYEQYF. The chain is built from TRBV2 and TRBJ2-7; D possibly corresponds to TRBD1 (5 bases). V shed 3 bases and J shed 2 bases, with 8 bases lying between them. Germline loops: CDR1 SNHLY, CDR2 FYNNEI. The CDR3 is made up of 13 amino acids.

V and J are TRBV7-2 and TRBJ2-5; D not resolved. Trimming left V 3 bases short and J 5 bases short, with 4 bases between. The length of the CDR3 is 11 residues. Germline loops: CDR1 SGHTA, CDR2 FQGNSA. CDR3 coding DNA: TGTGCCAGCAGCTTGTCGGAGACCCAGTACTTC. Encoded protein: CASSLSETQYF.

The J gene is TRBJ1-3, the V gene TRBV6-6, with D perhaps matching TRBD1 (5 bases). Per the germline V gene, CDR1 is MNHNY and CDR2 is SVGAGI (reference sequence). CDR3 length: 24 amino acids. Trimming shortened V by 5 bases and J by 8 bases, and 46 bases separated the two germline ends. DNA of the CDR3: TGTGCCAGCAGTCGCGCTCTTACCCCACTCCTAAAGAAGACAGACTTTCCCCTCGGTCACACCATATATTTT. Its translation: CASSRALTPLLKKTDFPLGHTIYF.

The J gene is TRBJ1-1, the V gene TRBV28; no firm D call. Trimming cost V 3 bases and J 6 bases, with 17 bases left between them. There are 15 residues in the CDR3. Germline CDR1 reads MDHEN; CDR2 reads SYDVKM. The CDR3 DNA reads TGTGCCAGCAGTTTCGGTTTGGTTCCCCGGGCTGAAGCTTTCTTT. Translated: CASSFGLVPRAEAFF.